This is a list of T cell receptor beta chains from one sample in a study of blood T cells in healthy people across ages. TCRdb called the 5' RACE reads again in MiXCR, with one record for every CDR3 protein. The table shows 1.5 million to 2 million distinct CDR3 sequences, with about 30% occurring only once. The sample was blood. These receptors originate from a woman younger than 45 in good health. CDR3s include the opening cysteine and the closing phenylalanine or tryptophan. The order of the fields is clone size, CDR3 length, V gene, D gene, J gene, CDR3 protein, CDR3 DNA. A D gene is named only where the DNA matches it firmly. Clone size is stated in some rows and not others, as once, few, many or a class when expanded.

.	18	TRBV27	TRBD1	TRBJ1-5	CASSLQGTGQLTNQPQHF	TGTGCCAGCAGTTTACAAGGTACGGGACAGCTCACCAATCAGCCCCAGCATTTT
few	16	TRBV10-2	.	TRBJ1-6	CASSESTGGRGGPLHF	TGCGCCAGCAGTGAGTCGACGGGCGGGAGAGGCGGGCCCCTCCACTTT
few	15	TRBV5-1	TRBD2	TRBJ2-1	CASSLGGSGTNEQFF	TGCGCCAGCAGCTTGGGGGGTAGCGGGACGAATGAGCAGTTCTTC
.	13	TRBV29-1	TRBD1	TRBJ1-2	CSVVTGGLGGYTF	TGCAGCGTTGTGACAGGGGGTTTGGGCGGCTACACCTTC
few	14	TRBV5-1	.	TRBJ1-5	CASSFGGGGQPQHF	TGCGCCAGCAGCTTCGGCGGAGGCGGTCAGCCCCAGCATTTT
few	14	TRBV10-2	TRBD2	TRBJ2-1	CASSDLAGDYEQFF	TGCGCCAGCAGTGACCTAGCGGGAGATTATGAGCAGTTCTTC
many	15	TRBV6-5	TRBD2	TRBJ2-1	CASSRAAGGWNEQFF	TGTGCCAGCAGCCGCGCGGCGGGAGGGTGGAATGAGCAGTTCTTC
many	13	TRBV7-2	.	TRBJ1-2	CASSLGGPYGYTF	TGTGCCAGCAGCCTGGGGGGACCCTATGGCTACACCTTC
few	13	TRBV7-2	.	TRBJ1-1	CASSGRTDTEAFF	TGTGCCAGCAGCGGGCGGACAGACACTGAAGCTTTCTTT
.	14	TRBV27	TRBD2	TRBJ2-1	CASSSAGGQDEQFF	TGTGCCAGCAGTTCGGCGGGGGGGCAGGATGAGCAGTTCTTC
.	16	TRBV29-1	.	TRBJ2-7	CSVEDRDGVTSYEQYF	TGCAGCGTTGAAGATCGAGATGGAGTCACTTCCTACGAGCAGTACTTC
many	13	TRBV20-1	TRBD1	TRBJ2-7	CSARDPDRVEQYF	TGCAGTGCTAGAGACCCCGACAGGGTTGAGCAGTACTTC
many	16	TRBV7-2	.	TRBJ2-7	CASSSTGTRPSYEQYF	TGTGCCAGCAGCTCTACCGGGACGCGACCCTCCTACGAGCAGTACTTC
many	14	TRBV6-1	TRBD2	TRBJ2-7	CASSEPAGDDEQYF	TGTGCCAGCAGTGAACCAGCGGGGGATGACGAGCAGTACTTC
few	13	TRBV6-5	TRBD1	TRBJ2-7	CAGETGGPYEQYF	TGTGCCGGAGAGACAGGGGGACCCTACGAGCAGTACTTC
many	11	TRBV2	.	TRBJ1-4	CASRQYEKLFF	TGTGCCAGCAGACAGTATGAAAAACTGTTTTTT
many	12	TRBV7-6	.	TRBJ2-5	CASGYGGETQYF	TGTGCCAGCGGATACGGGGGAGAGACCCAGTACTTC
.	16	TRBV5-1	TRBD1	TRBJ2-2	CASSWAGTGNTGELFF	TGCGCCAGCAGCTGGGCCGGGACAGGGAACACCGGGGAGCTGTTTTTT
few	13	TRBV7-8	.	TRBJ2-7	CASSLVPGHEQYF	TGTGCCAGCAGCTTAGTCCCCGGGCACGAGCAGTACTTC
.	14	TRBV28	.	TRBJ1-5	CASPSWVGHQPQHF	TGTGCCAGCCCCTCTTGGGTGGGTCATCAGCCCCAGCATTTT
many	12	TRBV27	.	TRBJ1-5	CASGVDNQPQHF	TGTGCCAGCGGGGTCGACAATCAGCCCCAGCATTTT
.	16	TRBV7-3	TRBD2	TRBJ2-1	CASSLKGSGEEHEQFF	TGTGCCAGCAGCTTAAAGGGAAGCGGGGAGGAACATGAGCAGTTCTTC
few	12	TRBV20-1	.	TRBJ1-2	CSARLRVYGYTF	TGCAGTGCTAGGCTGCGGGTCTATGGCTACACCTTC
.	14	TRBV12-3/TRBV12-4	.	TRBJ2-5	CASSFYRGEETQYF	TGTGCCAGCAGTTTCTACCGGGGTGAAGAGACCCAGTACTTC
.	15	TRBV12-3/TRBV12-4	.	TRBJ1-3	CASSFQPTSGNTIYF	TGTGCCAGCAGTTTTCAACCGACCTCTGGAAACACCATATATTTT
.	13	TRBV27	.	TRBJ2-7	CASSYMGTYEQYF	TGTGCCAGCAGTTACATGGGAACCTACGAGCAGTACTTC
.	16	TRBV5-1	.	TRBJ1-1	CACSVTNGPLNTEAFF	TGCGCCTGCAGCGTTACTAACGGACCGCTGAACACTGAAGCTTTCTTT
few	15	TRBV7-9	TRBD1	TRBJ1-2	CASSSTTGGKGGYTF	TGTGCCAGCAGCTCTACGACAGGGGGAAAGGGCGGCTACACCTTC
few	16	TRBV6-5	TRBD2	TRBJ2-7	CASSYTLAGMAYEQYF	TGTGCCAGCAGTTACACACTAGCGGGAATGGCCTACGAGCAGTACTTC
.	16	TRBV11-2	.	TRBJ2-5	CASSLGVGGGAKTQYF	TGTGCCAGCAGCTTAGGTGTCGGCGGGGGCGCGAAGACCCAGTACTTC
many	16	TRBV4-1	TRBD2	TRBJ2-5	CASSQVTSGAQETQYF	TGCGCCAGCAGCCAAGTGACTAGCGGGGCGCAAGAGACCCAGTACTTC
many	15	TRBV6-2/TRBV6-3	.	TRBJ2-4	CASSLAGLAKNIQYF	TGTGCCAGCAGTCTCGCGGGGCTGGCCAAAAACATTCAGTACTTC
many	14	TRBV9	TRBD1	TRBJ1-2	CASSVGTANYGYTF	TGTGCCAGCAGCGTCGGGACAGCTAACTATGGCTACACCTTC
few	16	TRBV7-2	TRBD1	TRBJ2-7	CASSLANRGRFYEQYF	TGTGCCAGCAGCTTAGCTAACAGGGGGCGCTTCTACGAGCAGTACTTC
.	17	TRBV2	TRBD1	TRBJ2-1	CASSGFGTGAPYNEQFF	TGTGCCAGCAGTGGTTTTGGGACAGGGGCCCCCTACAATGAGCAGTTCTTC
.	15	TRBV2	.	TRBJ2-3	CASQPGAGAGDTQYF	TGTGCCAGCCAGCCCGGGGCGGGGGCCGGGGATACGCAGTATTTT
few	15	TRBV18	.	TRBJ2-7	CASSPMRQTPNEQYF	TGTGCCAGCTCACCAATGAGGCAGACGCCCAATGAGCAGTACTTC
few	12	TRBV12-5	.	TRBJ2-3	CASGRDGDTQYF	TGTGCTAGTGGACGCGACGGAGATACGCAGTATTTT
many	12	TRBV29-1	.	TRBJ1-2	CSVRGARDGYTF	TGCAGCGTCCGGGGGGCGCGGGATGGCTACACCTTC
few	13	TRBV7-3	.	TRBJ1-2	CASSSYAAHGYTF	TGTGCCAGCAGCTCCTATGCGGCACATGGCTACACCTTC
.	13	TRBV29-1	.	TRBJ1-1	CSVERGARPEAFF	TGCAGCGTTGAACGGGGGGCGCGGCCTGAAGCTTTCTTT
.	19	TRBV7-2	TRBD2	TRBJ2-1	CASSLGRTGTSGRRNEQFF	TGTGCCAGCAGCCTGGGCCGAACCGGGACTAGCGGGAGAAGGAATGAGCAGTTCTTC
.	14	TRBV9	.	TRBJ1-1	CASSPRSTNTEAFF	TGTGCCAGCAGCCCCAGGAGTACGAACACTGAAGCTTTCTTT